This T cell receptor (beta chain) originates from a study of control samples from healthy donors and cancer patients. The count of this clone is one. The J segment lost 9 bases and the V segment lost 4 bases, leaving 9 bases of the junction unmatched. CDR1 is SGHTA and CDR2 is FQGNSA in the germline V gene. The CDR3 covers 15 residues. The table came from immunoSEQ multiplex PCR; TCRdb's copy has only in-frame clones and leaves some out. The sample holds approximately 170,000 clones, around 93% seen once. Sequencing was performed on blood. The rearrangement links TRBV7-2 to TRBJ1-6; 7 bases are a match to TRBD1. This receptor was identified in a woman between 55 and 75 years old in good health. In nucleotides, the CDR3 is TGTGCCAGCAGCTCCCAGGGGGAGTGGGGTTCACCCCTCCACTTT. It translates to CASSSQGEWGSPLHF.